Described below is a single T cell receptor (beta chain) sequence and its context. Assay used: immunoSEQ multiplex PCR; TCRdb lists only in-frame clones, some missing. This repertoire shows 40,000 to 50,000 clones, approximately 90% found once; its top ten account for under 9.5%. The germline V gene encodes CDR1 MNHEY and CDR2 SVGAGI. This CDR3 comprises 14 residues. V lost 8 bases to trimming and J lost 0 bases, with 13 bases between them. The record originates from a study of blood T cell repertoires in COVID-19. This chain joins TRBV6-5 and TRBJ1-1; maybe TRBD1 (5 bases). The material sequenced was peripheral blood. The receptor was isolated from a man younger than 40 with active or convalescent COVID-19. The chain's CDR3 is CASPRTNLNTEAFF. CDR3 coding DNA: TGTGCCAGCCCGAGGACAAACTTGAACACTGAAGCTTTCTTT.